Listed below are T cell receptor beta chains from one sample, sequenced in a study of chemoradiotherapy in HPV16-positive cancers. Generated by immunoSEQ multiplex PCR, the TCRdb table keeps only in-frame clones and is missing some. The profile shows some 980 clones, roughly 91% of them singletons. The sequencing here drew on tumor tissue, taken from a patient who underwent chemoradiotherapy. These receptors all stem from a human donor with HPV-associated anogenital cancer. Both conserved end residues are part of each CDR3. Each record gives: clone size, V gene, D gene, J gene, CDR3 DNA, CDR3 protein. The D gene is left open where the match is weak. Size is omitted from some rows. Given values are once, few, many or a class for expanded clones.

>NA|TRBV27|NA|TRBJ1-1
TGTGCCAGCAGGAGGGGCCCAGTCTCGACTGAAGCTTTCTTT
CASRRGPVSTEAFF
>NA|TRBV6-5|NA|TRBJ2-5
TGTGCCAGCAGCCCCTTGACCGTCTTCCAAGAGACCCAGTACTTC
CASSPLTVFQETQYF
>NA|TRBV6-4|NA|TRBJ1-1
TGTGCCAGCAGTGCCTCGGACAGCCTGGAAGCTTTCTTT
CASSASDSLEAFF
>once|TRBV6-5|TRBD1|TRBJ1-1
TGTGCCAGCAGCCCAAGGGGGAGACAGGGATCTGAAGCTTTCTTT
CASSPRGRQGSEAFF
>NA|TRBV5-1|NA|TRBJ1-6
TGCGCCAGCAGCGGAGAAAAGTCACCCCTCCACTTT
CASSGEKSPLHF
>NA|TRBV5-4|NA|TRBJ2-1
TGTGCCAGCAGCTTGGCGGCGGAAACCCAGCAGTTCTTC
CASSLAAETQQFF
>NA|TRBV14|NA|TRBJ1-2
TGTGCCAGCAGCCAAGTGGGGGGAAGCTATGGCTACACCTTC
CASSQVGGSYGYTF
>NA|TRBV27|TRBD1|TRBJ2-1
TGTGCCAGCAGTCCTCGACAGGGGGGGAGCTCCTACAATGAGCAGTTCTTC
CASSPRQGGSSYNEQFF
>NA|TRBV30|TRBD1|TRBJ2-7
TGTGCCTGGGAAGGAACTAGACAGGGTCAGAAGCAGTACTTC
CAWEGTRQGQKQYF
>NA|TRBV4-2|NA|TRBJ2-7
TGTGCCAGCAGCCGGCTAGGGGATTCGGCCTACGAGCAGTACTTC
CASSRLGDSAYEQYF
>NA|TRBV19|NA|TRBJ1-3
TGTGCCAGTACTCACCAAGGGGGGGGAAACACCATATATTTT
CASTHQGGGNTIYF
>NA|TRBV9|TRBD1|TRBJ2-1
TGTGCCAGCAGCCCCCGGGACAGGCTCTACAATGAGCAGTTCTTC
CASSPRDRLYNEQFF
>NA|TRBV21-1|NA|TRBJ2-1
TGTGCCAGCAGCAAAGCTAGCGGAACCTACAATGAGCAGTTCTTC
CASSKASGTYNEQFF
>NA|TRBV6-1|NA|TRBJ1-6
TGTGCCAGCAGTCCGGGGGGGGAAAGTTCACCCCTCCACTTT
CASSPGGESSPLHF
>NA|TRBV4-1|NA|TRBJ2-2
TGCGCCAGCAGCCCGGAGGGTCCCACCGGGGAGCTGTTTTTT
CASSPEGPTGELFF
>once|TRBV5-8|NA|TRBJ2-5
TGTGCCAGCAGCTGGGTGACTTCCACCTGGGAGACCCAGTACTTC
CASSWVTSTWETQYF
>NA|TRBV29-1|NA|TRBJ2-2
TGCAGCGGGGGGTCGACCCCCGGGGAGCTGTTTTTT
CSGGSTPGELFF
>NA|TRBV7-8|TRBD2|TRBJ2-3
TGTGCCAGCAGCGCGACTAGCGGGACGGGAGATACGCAGTATTTT
CASSATSGTGDTQYF
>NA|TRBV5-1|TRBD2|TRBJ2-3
TGCGCCAGCAGCGTAGCGGGAGGGCTTGATACGCAGTATTTT
CASSVAGGLDTQYF
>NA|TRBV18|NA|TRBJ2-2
TGTGCCAGCTCACCGCCGAACACCGGGGAGCTGTTTTTT
CASSPPNTGELFF
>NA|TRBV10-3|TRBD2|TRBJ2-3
TGTGCCACCCGGGGTAGCGGGAGCACAGATACGCAGTATTTT
CATRGSGSTDTQYF
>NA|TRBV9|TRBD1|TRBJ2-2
TGTGCCAGCACCCGGGACAGGGGGGCTACCGGGGAGCTGTTTTTT
CASTRDRGATGELFF
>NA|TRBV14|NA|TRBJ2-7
TGTGCCAGCAGCCCCGTAGCAGGGCTGGCGGAGCAGTACTTC
CASSPVAGLAEQYF
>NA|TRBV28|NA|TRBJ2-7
TGTGCCAGCAGTCTCCTTAGATACGAGCAGTACTTC
CASSLLRYEQYF
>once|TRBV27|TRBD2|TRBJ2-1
TGTGCCAGCAGTTTTTTAGCGGGGGGCCCAAATGAGCAGTTCTTC
CASSFLAGGPNEQFF
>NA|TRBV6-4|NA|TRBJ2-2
TGTGCCAGCAGTGACTCAGAACTCGGGGAGCTGTTTTTT
CASSDSELGELFF
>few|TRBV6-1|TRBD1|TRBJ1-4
TGTGCCAGCAAGTTGACAGGGGGAATTGGAAAACTGTTTTTT
CASKLTGGIGKLFF
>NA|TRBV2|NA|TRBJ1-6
TGTGCCAGCCGGTCGGGATCACCCCTCCACTTT
CASRSGSPLHF
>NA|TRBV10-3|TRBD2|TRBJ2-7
TGTGCCATCAGTGAGCGACTAGCGGGAGGGCCTCTCGAGCAGTACTTC
CAISERLAGGPLEQYF
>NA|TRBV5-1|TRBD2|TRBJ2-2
TGCGCCAGCAGCTTGCTAGCGGTAGAAACCGGGGAGCTGTTTTTT
CASSLLAVETGELFF
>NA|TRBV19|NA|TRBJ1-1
TGTGCCAGTAGCCCTAGACTCATGAACACTGAAGCTTTCTTT
CASSPRLMNTEAFF
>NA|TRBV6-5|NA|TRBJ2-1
TGTGCCAGCAGTTACGGACGGACCTACAATGAGCAGTTCTTC
CASSYGRTYNEQFF
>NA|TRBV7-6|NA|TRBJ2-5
TGTGCCAGCAGTCGGACAGGGAGGGGGGAGACCCAGTACTTC
CASSRTGRGETQYF
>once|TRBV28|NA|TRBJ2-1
TGTGCCAGCATCAGGACTAGGTGGGAGGGGGGTGAGCAGTTCTTC
CASIRTRWEGGEQFF
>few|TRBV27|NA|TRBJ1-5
TGTGCCAGCAGCGCGTCCGTAAATCAGCCCCAGCATTTT
CASSASVNQPQHF
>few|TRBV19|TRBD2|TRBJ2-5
TGTGCCAGTAGTATAGCTTCTAGCGGGACAGAGACCCAGTACTTC
CASSIASSGTETQYF
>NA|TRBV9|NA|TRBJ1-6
TGTGCCAGCAGCGCCGACAGTGACCTCCACTTT
CASSADSDLHF